A selection of T cell receptor beta chains follows, all from one sample in a study of OX40 agonist ivuxolimab in advanced cancers. The protocol was immunoSEQ multiplex PCR, while the TCRdb copy is restricted to in-frame clones and leaves out a portion. The sample consists of approximately 86,000 clones, around 90% of them appearing once. This specimen consisted of CD4+ or CD8+ T cells sorted from blood, obtained in a trial of the OX40 agonist ivuxolimab. The receptors were sampled from an adult with an advanced solid tumor such as melanoma, head and neck, liver or kidney cancer. The CDR3 runs from the conserved cysteine through the conserved F or W. Fields, in order: J gene, clone size, D gene, V gene, CDR3 DNA, CDR3 protein. A D gene is named only where the DNA matches it firmly. Part of the rows lack a size; the others show once, few, many or a class for expanded clones.

TRBJ2-1 | . | . | TRBV4-2 | TGTGCCAGCAGCCAAGATCTTCAGGGCTCCTACAATGAGCAGTTCTTC | CASSQDLQGSYNEQFF
TRBJ2-3 | . | TRBD2 | TRBV2 | TGTGCCAGCAGCTTAGGACTAGGCACAGATACGCAGTATTTT | CASSLGLGTDTQYF
TRBJ1-1 | few | TRBD1 | TRBV10-3 | TGTGCCATCAGCCCAGACAGGGCAGAAGCTTTCTTT | CAISPDRAEAFF
TRBJ2-3 | . | TRBD2 | TRBV10-3 | TGTGCCATCAAGACCGGGACTAGCTCGAGTGCAGATACGCAGTATTTT | CAIKTGTSSSADTQYF
TRBJ2-2 | . | . | TRBV11-2 | TGTGCCAGCAGCCTCTGGAACACCGGGGAGCTGTTTTTT | CASSLWNTGELFF
TRBJ1-2 | . | . | TRBV4-2 | TGTGCCAGCAGCCAAGATGGAACGCTCGAAGTTGGCTACACCTTC | CASSQDGTLEVGYTF
TRBJ2-1 | . | TRBD2 | TRBV18 | TGTGCCAGCAGGACTAGCGGTAGCTCCTACAATGAGCAGTTCTTC | CASRTSGSSYNEQFF
TRBJ1-1 | once | TRBD1 | TRBV2 | TGTGCCAGCAGAGGCAGGACAGGAGGTAACACTGAAGCTTTCTTT | CASRGRTGGNTEAFF
TRBJ1-2 | . | . | TRBV28 | TGTGCCAGCCGCAAAAACGTGGGCTACACCTTC | CASRKNVGYTF
TRBJ2-7 | . | . | TRBV7-2 | TGTGCCAGCAGCTTAGGCATTACCTACGAGCAGTACTTC | CASSLGITYEQYF
TRBJ2-7 | . | TRBD1 | TRBV15 | TGTGCCACCCAAAAGGAGGACAGGCGGCTCTACGAGCAGTACTTC | CATQKEDRRLYEQYF
TRBJ2-4 | . | . | TRBV2 | TGTGCCAGCAGTGATCGGGGGGCTAGAAACATTCAGTACTTC | CASSDRGARNIQYF
TRBJ2-7 | . | . | TRBV6-9 | TGTGCCAGCAGTTATTCATTTCCCGAAGACCCCTACGAGCAGTACTTC | CASSYSFPEDPYEQYF
TRBJ1-4 | . | . | TRBV7-2 | TGTGCCAGCAGCTTGACGGACCGCGAAAAACTGTTTTTT | CASSLTDREKLFF
TRBJ1-2 | . | . | TRBV5-4 | TGTGCCAGCAGCTTGGATGGGACGGCCTATGGCTACACCTTC | CASSLDGTAYGYTF
TRBJ1-2 | . | . | TRBV28 | TGTGCCAGCAGTTTGGCTGTTAACTATGGCTACACCTTC | CASSLAVNYGYTF
TRBJ2-7 | . | . | TRBV4-2 | TGTGCCAGCAGCCGGGACGGGACCTCTTCCTCCTACGAGCAGTACTTC | CASSRDGTSSSYEQYF
TRBJ2-7 | . | . | TRBV7-2 | TGTGCCAGCAACCCATTTGCGAGTTACGAGCAGTACTTC | CASNPFASYEQYF
TRBJ2-7 | . | . | TRBV7-2 | TGTGCCAGCAGCTTTAAATCAGGGTCCTACGAGCAGTACTTC | CASSFKSGSYEQYF
TRBJ2-7 | . | . | TRBV7-2 | TGTGCCAGCAGCTACCAACAGGGCCCAACCTACGAGCAGTACTTC | CASSYQQGPTYEQYF
TRBJ2-3 | few | . | TRBV11-2 | TGTGCCAGCAGCTTACAGGGTGGGGGCACAGATACGCAGTATTTT | CASSLQGGGTDTQYF
TRBJ1-2 | . | . | TRBV25-1 | TGTGCCAGCAGTGGGGGAGTGGGGGGATTAAACTATGGCTACACCTTC | CASSGGVGGLNYGYTF
TRBJ1-1 | . | . | TRBV21-1 | TGTGCCAGCAGCAAAGTTTCAAGAGAAGATCGGGATCCGAACACTGAAGCTTTCTTT | CASSKVSREDRDPNTEAFF
TRBJ1-3 | . | . | TRBV18 | TGTGCCAGCTCACCATCCGCGGGGCCTGGAAACACCATATATTTT | CASSPSAGPGNTIYF
TRBJ2-2 | once | . | TRBV7-3 | TGTGCCAGCAGCTCTCCAGGGATCGGGGAGCTGTTTTTT | CASSSPGIGELFF
TRBJ2-5 | . | . | TRBV7-3 | TGTGCCAGCAGCGTATCACTCTCGCCGTGGGAGACCCAGTACTTC | CASSVSLSPWETQYF
TRBJ2-5 | . | . | TRBV5-1 | TGCGCCAGCAGCTTGGGAAGACAGTTACAAGAGACCCAGTACTTC | CASSLGRQLQETQYF
TRBJ1-2 | . | TRBD1 | TRBV6-5 | TGTGCCAGCAGTCCTAAGGGACAGAACAGCTATGGCTACACCTTC | CASSPKGQNSYGYTF
TRBJ2-3 | . | TRBD2 | TRBV4-3 | TGCGCCAGCAGCCTCACTAGCGGGAGTACAGATACGCAGTATTTT | CASSLTSGSTDTQYF
TRBJ2-3 | . | . | TRBV19 | TGTGCCAGTAGTGAAGGGTTGGCAGATACGCAGTATTTT | CASSEGLADTQYF
TRBJ1-1 | few | . | TRBV10-3 | TGTGCCATCAGTGGGAGGGGTCAGGGCACTGAAGCTTTCTTT | CAISGRGQGTEAFF
TRBJ1-3 | . | TRBD1 | TRBV2 | TGTGCCAGCAGGGCCGGGACAGGGGACACATCCAACAACTCTGGAAACACCATATATTTT | CASRAGTGDTSNNSGNTIYF
TRBJ2-1 | . | . | TRBV28 | TGTGCCAGCAGCGCCCATGGGTTGAACAATGAGCAGTTCTTC | CASSAHGLNNEQFF
TRBJ2-4 | once | TRBD1 | TRBV30 | TGTGCCTGGAGTCGACAGGGCATGGACATTCAGTACTTC | CAWSRQGMDIQYF
TRBJ1-2 | . | . | TRBV7-9 | TGTGCCAGCAGCTTAGCCCCCCCTTTATCAGGCTACACCTTC | CASSLAPPLSGYTF
TRBJ2-1 | . | TRBD1 | TRBV6-5 | TGTGCCAGTAGTCGGGACAGGGGGTCCTACAATGAGCAGTTCTTC | CASSRDRGSYNEQFF
TRBJ1-5 | . | . | TRBV15 | TGTGCCACCAGCAGAGATGCGGGGGGGAACCGGCCCCAGCATTTT | CATSRDAGGNRPQHF
TRBJ1-5 | . | . | TRBV20-1 | TGCAGTGCTAGATTTCCCCGGCCCCAGCATTTT | CSARFPRPQHF
TRBJ2-7 | . | . | TRBV5-6 | TGTGCCAGCAGCATTTTTGGAGGGGGGGCAACCTACGAGCAGTACTTC | CASSIFGGGATYEQYF
TRBJ2-7 | . | TRBD1 | TRBV7-2 | TGTGCCAGCAGCCCCATGGGACAGTTCATCTACGAGCAGTACTTC | CASSPMGQFIYEQYF
TRBJ2-7 | . | TRBD1 | TRBV30 | TGTGCCTGGAGACCGACAGGGGGCCTCGAGCAGTACTTC | CAWRPTGGLEQYF
TRBJ2-7 | . | . | TRBV6-5 | TGTGCCAGCAGTCTAACCTACGAGCAGTACTTC | CASSLTYEQYF
TRBJ1-4 | . | TRBD1 | TRBV2 | TGTGCCAGCAATCGGTTGACAGGGTCGAAGGAAAAACTGTTTTTT | CASNRLTGSKEKLFF
TRBJ1-5 | few | . | TRBV19 | TGTGCCAGTAGGACCGCACAGGGTACGAGCAATCAGCCCCAGCATTTT | CASRTAQGTSNQPQHF
TRBJ2-7 | . | . | TRBV6-6 | TGTGCCAGCAGACCCCAGGAGACCTACGAGCAGTACTTC | CASRPQETYEQYF